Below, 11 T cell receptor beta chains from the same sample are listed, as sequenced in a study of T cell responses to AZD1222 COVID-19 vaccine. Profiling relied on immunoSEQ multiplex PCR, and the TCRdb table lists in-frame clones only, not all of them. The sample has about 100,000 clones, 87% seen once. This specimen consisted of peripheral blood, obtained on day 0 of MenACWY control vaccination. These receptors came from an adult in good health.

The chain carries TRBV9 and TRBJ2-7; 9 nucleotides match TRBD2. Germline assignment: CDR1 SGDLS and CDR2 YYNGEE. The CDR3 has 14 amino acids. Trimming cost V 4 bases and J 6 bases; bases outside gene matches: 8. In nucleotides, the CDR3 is TGTGCCAGCAGCATAGGACTAGCGTACTCCGAGCAGTACTTC. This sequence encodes CASSIGLAYSEQYF.

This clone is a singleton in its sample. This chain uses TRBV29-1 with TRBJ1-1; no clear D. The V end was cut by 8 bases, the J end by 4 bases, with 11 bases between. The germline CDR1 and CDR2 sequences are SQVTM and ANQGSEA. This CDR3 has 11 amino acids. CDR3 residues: CSHTITTEAFF. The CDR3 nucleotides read TGCAGCCATACCATCACCACTGAAGCTTTCTTT.

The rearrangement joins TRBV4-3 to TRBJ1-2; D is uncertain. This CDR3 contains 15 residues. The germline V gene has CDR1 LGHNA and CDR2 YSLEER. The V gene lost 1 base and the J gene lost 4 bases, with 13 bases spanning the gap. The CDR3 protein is CASSQAPGVGYGYTF. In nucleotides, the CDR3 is TGCGCCAGCAGCCAAGCTCCCGGGGTTGGCTATGGCTACACCTTC.

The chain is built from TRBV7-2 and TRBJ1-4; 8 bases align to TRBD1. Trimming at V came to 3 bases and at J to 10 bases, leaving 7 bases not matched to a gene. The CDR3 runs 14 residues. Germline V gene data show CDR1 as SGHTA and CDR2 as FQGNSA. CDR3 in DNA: TGTGCCAGCAGCTTTGAGCAGGGGGCGGGAAAACTGTTTTTT. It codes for CASSFEQGAGKLFF.

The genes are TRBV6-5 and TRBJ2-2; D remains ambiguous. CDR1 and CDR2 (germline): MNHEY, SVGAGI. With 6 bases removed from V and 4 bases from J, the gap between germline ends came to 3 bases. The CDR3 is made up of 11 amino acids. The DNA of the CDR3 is TGTGCCAGCAGCTCCACCGGGGAGCTGTTTTTT. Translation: CASSSTGELFF.

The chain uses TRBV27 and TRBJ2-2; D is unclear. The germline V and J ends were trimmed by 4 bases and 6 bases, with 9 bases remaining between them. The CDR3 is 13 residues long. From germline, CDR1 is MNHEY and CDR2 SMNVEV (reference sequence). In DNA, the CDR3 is TGTGCCAGCAGTTCCCCTTGGGCCGGGGAGCTGTTTTTT. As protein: CASSSPWAGELFF.

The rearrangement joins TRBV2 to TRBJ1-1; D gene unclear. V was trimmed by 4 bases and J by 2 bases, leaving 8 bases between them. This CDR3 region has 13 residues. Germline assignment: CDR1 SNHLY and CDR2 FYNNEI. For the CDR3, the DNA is TGTGCCAGCAGTGGAGAATTTAACACTGAAGCTTTCTTT. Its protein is CASSGEFNTEAFF. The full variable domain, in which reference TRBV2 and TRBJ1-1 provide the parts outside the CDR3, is EPEVTQTPSHQVTQMGQEVILRCVPISNHLYFYWYRQILGQKVEFLVSFYNNEISEKSEIFDDQFSVERPDGSNFTLKIRSTKLEDSAMYFCASSGEFNTEAFFGQGTRLTVV.

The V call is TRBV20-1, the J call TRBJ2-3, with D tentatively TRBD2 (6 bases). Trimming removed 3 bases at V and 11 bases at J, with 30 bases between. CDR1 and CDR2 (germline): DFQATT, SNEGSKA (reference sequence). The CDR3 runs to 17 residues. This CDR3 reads CSASDFVRVAREVRQYF. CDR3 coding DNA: TGCAGTGCTAGTGATTTCGTTCGGGTGGCTAGGGAGGTTAGGCAGTATTTT.

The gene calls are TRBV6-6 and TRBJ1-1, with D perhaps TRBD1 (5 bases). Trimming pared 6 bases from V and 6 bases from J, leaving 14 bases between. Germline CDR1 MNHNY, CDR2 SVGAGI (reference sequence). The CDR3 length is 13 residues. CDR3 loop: CASSFSGTPEAFF. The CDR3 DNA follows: TGTGCCAGCAGCTTTTCCGGGACGCCTGAAGCTTTCTTT.

CDR3 amino acids: CASSQEGRGAANEKLFF. In DNA form, the CDR3 reads TGCGCCAGCAGCCAAGAAGGGAGGGGGGCAGCTAATGAAAAACTGTTTTTT. The V call is TRBV4-3, the J call TRBJ1-4; possibly TRBD1 for D (6 bases). Germline CDR1 is LGHNA and CDR2 is YSLEER. CDR3 length: 17 amino acids. The V end was cut by 0 bases, the J end by 3 bases, with 14 bases between.

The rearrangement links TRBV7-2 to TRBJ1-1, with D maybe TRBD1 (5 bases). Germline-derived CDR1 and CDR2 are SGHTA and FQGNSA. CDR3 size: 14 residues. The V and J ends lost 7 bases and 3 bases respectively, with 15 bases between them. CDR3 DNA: TGTGCCAGCACTCTAAGACAGTCTGACACTGAAGCTTTCTTT. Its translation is CASTLRQSDTEAFF.